This T cell receptor (beta chain) came from a study of blood T cell repertoires in COVID-19. For the study at large: Collection of acute and convalescent COVID-19 samples took place in the United States, Italy and Spain.

Trimming cost V 3 bases and J 3 bases, with 12 bases left between them. Germline V gene lookup returns CDR1 MNHNS and CDR2 SASEGT. This CDR3 comprises 15 residues. Per the original data handling: Reference gene primer amplification gave estimated nucleated cell counts. Using immunoSEQ multiplex PCR, the repertoire was profiled, and TCRdb retains in-frame clones only, with some absent. Clonal size and the V and J genes are those of that table, whereas D and trimming came from the DNA. Of 85,000 to 130,000 clones in the sample, around 80% were seen once. Sequenced input: peripheral blood. The receptor comes from a woman aged 55 to 70 with acute or convalescent COVID-19. The chain employs TRBV6-1 and TRBJ1-5; no reliable D call. The chain's CDR3 is CASSERVSHNQPQHF. The CDR3 region has the DNA TGTGCCAGCAGTGAGAGGGTGAGCCACAATCAGCCCCAGCATTTT.